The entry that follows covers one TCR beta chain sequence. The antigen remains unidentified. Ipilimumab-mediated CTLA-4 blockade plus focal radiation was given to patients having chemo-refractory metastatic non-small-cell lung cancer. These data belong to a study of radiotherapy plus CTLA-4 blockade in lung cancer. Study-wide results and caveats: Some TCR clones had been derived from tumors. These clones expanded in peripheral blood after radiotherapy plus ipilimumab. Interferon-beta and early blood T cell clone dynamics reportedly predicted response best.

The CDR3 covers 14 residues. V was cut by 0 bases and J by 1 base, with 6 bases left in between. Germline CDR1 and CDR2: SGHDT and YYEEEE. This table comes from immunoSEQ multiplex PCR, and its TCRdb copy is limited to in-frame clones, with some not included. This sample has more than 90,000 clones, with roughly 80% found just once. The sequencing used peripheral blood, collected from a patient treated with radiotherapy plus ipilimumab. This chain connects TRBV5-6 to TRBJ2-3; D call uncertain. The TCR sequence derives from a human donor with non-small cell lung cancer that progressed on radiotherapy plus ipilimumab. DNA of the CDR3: TGTGCCAGCAGCTTGGCTGGGGGCACAGATACGCAGTATTTT. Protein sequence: CASSLAGGTDTQYF. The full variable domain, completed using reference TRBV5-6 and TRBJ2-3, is DAGVTQSPTHLIKTRGQQVTLRCSPKSGHDTVSWYQQALGQGPQFIFQYYEEEERQRGNFPDRFSGHQFPNYSSELNVNALLLGDSALYLCASSLAGGTDTQYFGPGTRLTVL.